This passage covers 10 T cell receptor beta chains from one sample sequenced in a study of blood T cell repertoires in COVID-19. The repertoire was sequenced with immunoSEQ multiplex PCR; TCRdb's copy has only in-frame clones and lacks some. The table lists a few hundred thousand clones, more than 75% of them singletons, with 1.8% in the top ten. Sequenced sample: PBMCs or T cells enriched from blood (not recorded which). These receptors came from a woman between 40 and 55 years old who had recovered from COVID-19.

This clone was counted only a few times. The chain joins TRBV10-1 to TRBJ2-2, with D unclear. V was pared by 5 bases and J by 4 bases, with 14 bases between. This CDR3 has 15 residues. The germline V gene has CDR1 WNHNN and CDR2 SYGVQD (reference sequence). The DNA for the CDR3 is TGCGCCAGCAGTTCCGGGTTAGGAACCACCGGGGAGCTGTTTTTT. This gives the protein CASSSGLGTTGELFF.

Points on this clone: At the DNA level, this CDR3 is encoded by other sequences in the same sample as well. This rearrangement joins TRBV7-2 to TRBJ2-1, with 11 bases that match TRBD2. Germline values: CDR1 SGHTA, CDR2 FQGNSA. This CDR3 comprises 15 residues. The V and J ends lost 5 bases and 7 bases, in that order; junction bases with no gene match: 7. The chain's CDR3 is CASSLSGRAGNEQFF. CDR3 DNA sequence: TGTGCCAGCAGCCTTAGCGGGAGGGCGGGGAATGAGCAGTTCTTC.

The chain couples TRBV11-3 to TRBJ1-5; no firm D call. The CDR3 spans 15 residues. The V gene's germline CDR1 is SGHNT and CDR2 YENEEA. The V end was cut by 5 bases, the J end by 7 bases, with 18 bases between. The CDR3 DNA follows: TGTGCCAGCAGCCTCAGACATATTTTGGGCCAGCCCCAGCATTTT. Protein sequence: CASSLRHILGQPQHF.

This clone was detected once. The rearrangement links TRBV15 to TRBJ1-5, with 7 positions matching TRBD1. The CDR3 consists of 16 residues. CDR1 is LNHNV and CDR2 is YYDKDF in the germline V gene (reference sequence). The V gene end was trimmed by 0 bases and the J gene end by 2 bases; junction bases not matched to a gene: 4. DNA for the CDR3: TGTGCCACCAGCAGAGACAGGGGGTTCCGCAATCAGCCCCAGCATTTT. This translates into CATSRDRGFRNQPQHF.

V usage is TRBV4-3 and J usage is TRBJ1-1, with 7 bases that match TRBD1. Trimming at V came to 2 bases and at J to 3 bases, leaving 12 bases not matched to a gene. The germline gives CDR1 LGHNA, CDR2 YSLEER. This CDR3 comprises 17 residues. In nucleotides, the CDR3 is TGCGCCAGCAGCCAACAACGAGGGGGCGCGTGGGACACTGAAGCTTTCTTT. Translated: CASSQQRGGAWDTEAFF.

The J gene is TRBJ2-3, the V gene TRBV19; 7 bases match TRBD2. The CDR3 covers 14 residues. The germline gives CDR1 LNHDA, CDR2 SQIVND (reference sequence). The trim removed 7 bases at V and 0 bases at J, leaving 4 bases unmatched. Here the CDR3 reads CASTSGKSTDTQYF. The CDR3 DNA reads as TGTGCCAGTACTAGCGGTAAAAGCACAGATACGCAGTATTTT.

The chain joins TRBV6-1 to TRBJ2-1; tentatively, D is TRBD1 (6 bases). V dropped 3 bases and J dropped 6 bases, with 18 bases sitting between them. This CDR3 is 16 amino acids long. CDR1 and CDR2 (germline): MNHNS, SASEGT. The DNA for the CDR3 is TGTGCCAGCAGTGATTTCAGGGGTCATTACGTCAATGAGCAGTTCTTC. Protein sequence: CASSDFRGHYVNEQFF.

Of note for this clone: Other nucleotide sequences in the sample specify the same CDR3. This chain uses TRBV6-5 with TRBJ1-2, with no clear D. Trimming cost V 3 bases and J 2 bases, with 7 bases left between them. CDR3 length: 13 amino acids. Germline V CDR1 and CDR2: MNHEY, SVGAGI. The CDR3 region has the DNA TGTGCCAGCAGTTATTCTGTAAACTATGGCTACACCTTC. Protein sequence: CASSYSVNYGYTF.

This chain links TRBV6-5 with TRBJ2-1, with a tentative D call TRBD2 (6 bases). The V end lost 11 bases, the J end lost 7 bases, and 21 bases lay between the germline ends. The CDR3 is 14 residues long. Per the germline V gene, CDR1 is MNHEY and CDR2 is SVGAGI. The CDR3 coding sequence is TGTGCCGGGCGGAGGGCGGGTGTTATGAATGAGCAGTTCTTC. It translates to CAGRRAGVMNEQFF.

This clone has just one count. V usage is TRBV5-1 and J usage is TRBJ1-1; unclear D gene. CDR1 is SGHRS and CDR2 is YFSETQ in the germline V gene. The CDR3 is made up of 14 amino acids. Trimming shortened V by 3 bases and J by 0 bases, and 9 bases separated the two germline ends. The CDR3 bases are TGCGCCAGCAGCTCCGGGATCATGAACACTGAAGCTTTCTTT. It specifies CASSSGIMNTEAFF.